The 14 T cell receptor beta chains presented below share a single source sample, sequenced in a study of cytomegalovirus exposure and HLA in healthy donors. With 60 Vbeta and 13 Jbeta primers, the PCR was carried out. Assay: immunoSEQ multiplex PCR; the TCRdb copy retains only in-frame clones and omits some. Here the sample spans roughly 190,000 clones, more than 75% being singletons. Sequencing was done on a sample of PBMCs. These receptors all come from a woman aged 50 to 60 in good health and CMV-seronegative.

The chain is built from TRBV7-3 and TRBJ2-6; D perhaps matches TRBD1 (5 bases). The CDR3 extends over 15 amino acids. V lost 5 bases and J 1 base, leaving 9 bases between the germline ends. The germline CDR1 and CDR2 sequences are SGHTA and FQGTGA. CDR3 DNA sequence: TGTGCCAGCAGCACGACAGATTCTGGGGCCAACGTCCTGACTTTC. This codes for CASSTTDSGANVLTF.

The V call is TRBV27, the J call TRBJ1-6; 9 nucleotides agree with TRBD1. The length of the CDR3 is 18 residues. V was clipped by 8 bases and J by 7 bases; unmatched bases: 18. Germline CDR1 is MNHEY and CDR2 is SMNVEV (reference sequence). The CDR3 protein is CASLPGSGTGRRNSPLHF. The CDR3 DNA is TGTGCCAGCCTCCCCGGGAGCGGGACAGGGCGAAGGAATTCACCCCTCCACTTT.

The gene calls are TRBV21-1 and TRBJ2-3; the table's D call, TRBD2, has no DNA check behind it. TRBV21-1 represents a pseudogene. This CDR3 contains 16 residues. The CDR3 sequence is CASSKEERGITDTQYF. CDR3 nucleotides: TGTGCCAGCAGCAAAGAGGAGCGGGGGATCACAGATACGCAGTATTTT.

The CDR3 here is CASSLGVAGTGGETQYF. For the CDR3, the DNA is TGCGCCAGCAGCTTGGGTGTAGCCGGGACAGGGGGAGAGACCCAGTACTTC. The rearrangement joins TRBV5-1 to TRBJ2-5; TRBD1 aligns across 11 bases. V was clipped by 0 bases and J by 4 bases; unmatched bases: 8. Germline V lookup: CDR1 SGHRS, CDR2 YFSETQ. The CDR3 totals 17 residues.

The V gene is TRBV11-2, the J gene TRBJ1-1, with D possibly TRBD1 on 6 matching bases. This CDR3 is 15 amino acids long. V lost 3 bases to trimming and J lost 6 bases, with 17 bases between them. The germline V gene has CDR1 SGHAT and CDR2 FQNNGV. The CDR3 DNA reads TGTGCCAGCAGCTTCCGGGGGGCAGGTAGCGCTGAAGCTTTCTTT. Protein: CASSFRGAGSAEAFF. Full variable domain (remainder filled in from reference TRBV11-2 and TRBJ1-1): EAGVAQSPRYKIIEKRQSVAFWCNPISGHATLYWYQQILGQGPKLLIQFQNNGVVDDSQLPKDRFSAERLKGVDSTLKIQPAKLEDSAVYLCASSFRGAGSAEAFFGQGTRLTVV.

The chain links TRBV7-6 to TRBJ2-1; 8 nucleotides align to TRBD2. The CDR3 loop spans 17 amino acids. CDR1 SGHVS and CDR2 FNYEAQ come from the germline V gene. The V and J ends lost 4 bases and 6 bases, in that order; junction bases with no gene match: 14. CDR3 in amino acids: CASSSIMGLEDANEQFF. CDR3 sequence (DNA): TGTGCCAGCAGCTCCATCATGGGACTAGAAGACGCCAATGAGCAGTTCTTC. The full variable domain, its missing parts supplied by reference TRBV7-6 and TRBJ2-1, is GAGVSQSPRYKVTKRGQDVALRCDPISGHVSLYWYRQALGQGPEFLTYFNYEAQQDKSGLPNDRFSAERPEGSISTLTIQRTEQRDSAMYRCASSSIMGLEDANEQFFGPGTRLTVL.

The chain is built from TRBV2 and TRBJ1-5; possibly TRBD1 for D (6 bases). Looked up from germline, CDR1 is SNHLY and CDR2 is FYNNEI. V lost 7 bases to trimming and J lost 7 bases, with 11 bases between them. The CDR3 has 12 amino acids. The CDR3 protein is CASTGDDQPQHF. The DNA of the CDR3 is TGTGCCAGCACAGGGGACGACCAGCCCCAGCATTTT.

The CDR3 bases are TGCGCCAGCAGGACCGATAGCTTTGCGGGCTACACCTTC. Residues: CASRTDSFAGYTF. The rearrangement joins TRBV5-1 to TRBJ1-2; no reliable D call. Trimming removed 5 bases from V and 8 bases from J, with 16 bases in between. This CDR3 is built from 13 residues. CDR1 is SGHRS and CDR2 is YFSETQ in the germline V gene.

DNA of the CDR3: TGCGCCAGCAGCGCCGGGACTAGCGCTAGCACAGATACGCAGTATTTT. As protein: CASSAGTSASTDTQYF. This chain links TRBV5-1 with TRBJ2-3; 10 bases map to TRBD2. In germline, CDR1 is SGHRS, CDR2 YFSETQ. There are 16 residues in the CDR3. V lost 4 bases to trimming and J lost 0 bases; unmatched junction nucleotides: 5.

V gene TRBV19 combines with J gene TRBJ2-7, with a tentative D call TRBD1 (6 bases). Trimming took 5 bases from V and 5 from J, leaving 13 bases between them. CDR1 and CDR2 from the germline V gene are LNHDA and SQIVND (reference sequence). There are 13 residues in the CDR3. The CDR3: CASSGDTRDEQYF. The CDR3 DNA reads TGTGCCAGTAGTGGGGACACTAGAGACGAGCAGTACTTC.

The rearrangement uses TRBV21-1 and TRBJ2-7; the table's D call, TRBD2, has no DNA check behind it. TRBV21-1 is an annotated pseudogene. The CDR3 loop spans 16 amino acids. The CDR3 loop is CASSIPLKSGVYEQYF. CDR3 bases: TGTGCCAGCAGCATTCCCTTAAAATCGGGGGTCTACGAGCAGTACTTC.

This rearrangement joins TRBV18 to TRBJ1-2, with a weak D call TRBD1 (5 bases). Trimming stripped 2 bases from V and 6 bases from J, with 13 bases between. Germline lookup yields CDR1 KGHSH and CDR2 LQKENI. The CDR3 covers 14 residues. The CDR3 bases are TGTGCCAGCTCACCAAACGGGGGGTTCCATGGCTACACCTTC. This encodes CASSPNGGFHGYTF.

The chain has TRBV5-1 and TRBJ1-4, with 10 bases identical to TRBD1. Per germline, CDR1 SGHRS and CDR2 YFSETQ. CDR3 length: 16 amino acids. Trimming cost V 2 bases and J 3 bases; bases outside gene matches: 4. The CDR3 nucleotides read TGCGCCAGCAGCTTTAGGACAGGGGGACCTAATGAAAAACTGTTTTTT. It translates to CASSFRTGGPNEKLFF.

This clone occurred a few times. J is TRBJ2-2 and V is TRBV4-3; 8 bases agree with TRBD2. Germline V gene lookup returns CDR1 LGHNA and CDR2 YSLEER. This CDR3 comprises 17 residues. V lost 1 base to trimming and J lost 0 bases; unmatched junction nucleotides: 4. The chain's CDR3 is CASSQGAAGANTGELFF. CDR3 sequence (DNA): TGCGCCAGCAGCCAAGGCGCAGCGGGGGCGAACACCGGGGAGCTGTTTTTT.